This T cell receptor (beta chain) was found in a study of blood T cells in healthy people across ages. A second roughly 7 to 11 cycle PCR used barcoded and J-beta primers. MiXCR was run by TCRdb on the 5' RACE reads, yielding one entry per CDR3 protein. The repertoire consists of 1.2 million to 1.5 million distinct CDR3 sequences, with approximately 63% occurring once and the leading ten covering roughly 6.3%. Many counts were recorded for this clonotype. Germline CDR1 reads MGHRA; CDR2 reads YSYEKL. This CDR3 is built from 14 residues. Trimming took 4 bases from V and 5 from J, leaving 15 bases between them.

The chain carries TRBV4-1 and TRBJ2-7; D is perhaps TRBD1 (7 bases). What was sequenced was blood. This receptor was identified in a man aged 18 to 35 in good health. Here the CDR3 DNA reads TGCGCCAGCAGCCTATCAGGGGGGAAGAACGAGCAGTACTTC. Protein product: CASSLSGGKNEQYF.